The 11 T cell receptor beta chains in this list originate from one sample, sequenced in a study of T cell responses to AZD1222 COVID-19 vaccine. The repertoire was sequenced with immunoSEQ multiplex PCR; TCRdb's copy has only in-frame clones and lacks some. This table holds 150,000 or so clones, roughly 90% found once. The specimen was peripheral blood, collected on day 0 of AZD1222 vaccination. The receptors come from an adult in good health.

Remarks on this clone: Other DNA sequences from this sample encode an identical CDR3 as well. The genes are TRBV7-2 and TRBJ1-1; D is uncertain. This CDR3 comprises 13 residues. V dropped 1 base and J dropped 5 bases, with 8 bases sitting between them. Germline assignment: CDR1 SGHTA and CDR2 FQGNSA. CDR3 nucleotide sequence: TGTGCCAGCAGCTTAGGAGGGAGGACTGAAGCTTTCTTT. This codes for CASSLGGRTEAFF.

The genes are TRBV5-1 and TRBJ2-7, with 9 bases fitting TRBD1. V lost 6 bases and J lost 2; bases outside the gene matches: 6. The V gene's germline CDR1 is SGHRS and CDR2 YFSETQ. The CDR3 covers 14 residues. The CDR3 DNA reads TGCGCCAGCATGGGAGGGACAGGGACCTACGAGCAGTACTTC. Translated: CASMGGTGTYEQYF.

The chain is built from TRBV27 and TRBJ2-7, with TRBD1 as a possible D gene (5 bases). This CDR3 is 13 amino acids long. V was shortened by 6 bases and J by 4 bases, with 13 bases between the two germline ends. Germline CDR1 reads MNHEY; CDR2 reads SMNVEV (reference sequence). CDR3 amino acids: CASRGPPVYEQYF. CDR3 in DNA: TGTGCCAGCAGGGGGCCCCCGGTGTACGAGCAGTACTTC.

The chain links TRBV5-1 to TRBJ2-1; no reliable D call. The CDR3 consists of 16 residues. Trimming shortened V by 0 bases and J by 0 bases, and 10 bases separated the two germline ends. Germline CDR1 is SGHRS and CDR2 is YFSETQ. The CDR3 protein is CASSLVYGGSYNEQFF. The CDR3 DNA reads TGCGCCAGCAGCTTGGTCTATGGCGGCTCCTACAATGAGCAGTTCTTC.

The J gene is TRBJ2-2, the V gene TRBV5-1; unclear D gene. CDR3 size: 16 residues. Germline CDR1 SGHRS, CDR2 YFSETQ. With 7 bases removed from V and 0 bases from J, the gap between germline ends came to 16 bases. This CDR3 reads CASYDPQTSNTGELFF. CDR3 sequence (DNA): TGCGCCAGCTACGACCCACAGACCTCGAACACCGGGGAGCTGTTTTTT. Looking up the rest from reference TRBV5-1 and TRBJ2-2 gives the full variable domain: KAGVTQTPRYLIKTRGQQVTLSCSPISGHRSVSWYQQTPGQGLQFLFEYFSETQRNKGNFPGRFSGRQFSNSRSEMNVSTLELGDSALYLCASYDPQTSNTGELFFGEGSRLTVL.

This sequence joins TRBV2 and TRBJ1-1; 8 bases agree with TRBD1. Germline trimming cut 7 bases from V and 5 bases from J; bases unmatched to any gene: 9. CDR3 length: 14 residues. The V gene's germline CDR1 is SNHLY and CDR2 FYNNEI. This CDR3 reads CASKERTGGTEAFF. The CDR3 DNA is TGTGCCAGCAAGGAGCGAACAGGGGGAACTGAAGCTTTCTTT.

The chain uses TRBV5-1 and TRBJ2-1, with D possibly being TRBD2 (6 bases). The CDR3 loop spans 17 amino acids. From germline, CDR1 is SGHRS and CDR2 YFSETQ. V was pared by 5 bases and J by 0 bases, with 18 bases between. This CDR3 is CASRELGLMSSYNEQFF. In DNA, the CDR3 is TGCGCCAGCAGGGAATTGGGACTCATGAGCTCCTACAATGAGCAGTTCTTC.

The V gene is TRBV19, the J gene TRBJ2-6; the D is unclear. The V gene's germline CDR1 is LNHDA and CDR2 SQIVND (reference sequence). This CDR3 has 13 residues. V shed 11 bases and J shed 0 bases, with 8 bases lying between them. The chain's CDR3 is CAGRLSGANVLTF. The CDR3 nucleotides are TGTGCCGGCAGGCTCTCTGGGGCCAACGTCCTGACTTTC.

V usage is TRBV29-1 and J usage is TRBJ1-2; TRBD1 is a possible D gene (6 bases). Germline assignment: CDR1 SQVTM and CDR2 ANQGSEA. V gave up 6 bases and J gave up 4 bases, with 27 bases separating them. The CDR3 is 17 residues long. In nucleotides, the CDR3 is TGCAGCGTAACACTCCGGGACACGCACTTTACCTCCTATGGCTACACCTTC. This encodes CSVTLRDTHFTSYGYTF.

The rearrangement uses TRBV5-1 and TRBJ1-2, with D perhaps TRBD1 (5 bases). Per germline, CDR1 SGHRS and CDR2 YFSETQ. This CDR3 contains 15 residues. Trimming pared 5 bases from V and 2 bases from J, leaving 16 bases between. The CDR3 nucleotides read TGCGCCAGCAGGAACCCCAGGGTTTCGAACTATGGCTACACCTTC. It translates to CASRNPRVSNYGYTF.

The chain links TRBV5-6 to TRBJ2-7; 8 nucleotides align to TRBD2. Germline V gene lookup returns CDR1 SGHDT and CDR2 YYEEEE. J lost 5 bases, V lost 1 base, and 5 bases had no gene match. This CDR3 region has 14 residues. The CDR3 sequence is CASSLQGLGHEQYF. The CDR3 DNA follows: TGTGCCAGCAGCTTGCAGGGACTAGGGCACGAGCAGTACTTC.